A single T cell receptor (beta chain) is shown here with its context. Its antigen is still unknown. This specimen belongs to a study of radiotherapy plus CTLA-4 blockade in lung cancer. At the level of the study: The study recorded objective responses in roughly 18% of patients and disease control in approximately 31%. Findings and caveats of the study: Best predicting response, reportedly, were early blood T cell clone dynamics, with interferon-beta. Radiotherapy was combined with ipilimumab, and tumor-derived TCR clones then expanded in blood.

Chemo-refractory metastatic non-small-cell lung cancer patients underwent focal radiation alongside CTLA-4 blockade with ipilimumab. The CDR3 sequence is 13 residues long. Germline CDR1 reads SGHVS; CDR2 reads FQNEAQ. V lost 0 bases and J lost 5, with 5 bases in between. Clones were read by immunoSEQ multiplex PCR, and TCRdb kept only the in-frame ones, dropping some. The sample lists roughly 90,000 clones, around 76% occurring once. This TCR was sampled from a human donor with non-small cell lung cancer who had a partial response to radiotherapy plus ipilimumab. Some clones in this sample may be carry-over from other donors' samples. The gene calls are TRBV7-8 and TRBJ1-5; D gene uncertain. The material was peripheral blood, obtained from a patient treated with radiotherapy plus ipilimumab. The CDR3 DNA is TGTGCCAGCAGCTTAGCCCAATATCAGCCCCAGCATTTT. It encodes CASSLAQYQPQHF.